This T cell receptor beta chain originates from a study of blood T cell repertoires in COVID-19. Study information: The United States, Italy and Spain provided the acute and convalescent COVID-19 samples.

V dropped 2 bases and J dropped 0; count of bases not matched to a gene: 2. Germline V lookup: CDR1 SGDLS, CDR2 YYNGEE. The CDR3 runs 15 residues. Generated by immunoSEQ multiplex PCR, the TCRdb table keeps only in-frame clones and is missing some. The data show about 49,000 clones, roughly 84% seen once. Sequencing input: peripheral blood. The source is a man aged 45-65 years with acute or convalescent COVID-19. The rearrangement joins TRBV9 to TRBJ2-3; 8 bases agree with TRBD2. CDR3 nucleotide sequence: TGTGCCAGCAGCGTTAGCGGGACTAGCACAGATACGCAGTATTTT. Its protein product is CASSVSGTSTDTQYF. Drawing the rest from reference TRBV9 and TRBJ2-3, the complete variable domain is DSGVTQTPKHLITATGQRVTLRCSPRSGDLSVYWYQQSLDQGLQFLIQYYNGEERAKGNILERFSAQQFPDLHSELNLSSLELGDSALYFCASSVSGTSTDTQYFGPGTRLTVL.